A selection of T cell receptor beta chains follows, all from one sample in a study of cytotoxic CD8 clonotypes in ibrutinib-treated CLL. TCRdb's table, derived via immunoSEQ multiplex PCR, lists solely in-frame clones and lacks some. The sample lists about 130,000 clones; approximately 81% were seen once. This specimen was PBMCs, taken after 12 months of ibrutinib treatment. These receptors all come from a human donor with chronic lymphocytic leukemia. Each CDR3 is given with its conserved first and last residue. A D gene is named only where the DNA matches it firmly. Size tells how often a clone was seen (once, few, many) or the class of an expanded clone, and some rows leave it out.

D	size	V	J	CDR3	DNA
-	-	TRBV25-1	TRBJ2-5	CASSEYRPFEETQYF	TGTGCCAGCAGTGAATATCGTCCCTTTGAAGAGACCCAGTACTTC
-	-	TRBV4-1	TRBJ1-1	CASTRTGNTEAFF	TGCGCCAGCACACGGACGGGGAACACTGAAGCTTTCTTT
-	-	TRBV6-1	TRBJ1-1	CASSSQRNTEAFF	TGTGCCAGCAGTTCCCAGCGGAACACTGAAGCTTTCTTT
-	-	TRBV27	TRBJ2-2	CASSRSGTGELFF	TGTGCCAGCAGTAGGAGCGGCACCGGGGAGCTGTTTTTT
TRBD1	-	TRBV6-5	TRBJ1-5	CASSSTGRQPQHF	TGTGCCAGCAGTTCGACAGGGAGACAGCCCCAGCATTTT
-	once	TRBV4-3	TRBJ2-3	CASSQNRGADTQYF	TGCGCCAGCAGCCAAAATCGGGGGGCGGATACGCAGTATTTT
TRBD2	once	TRBV30	TRBJ2-3	CAWAESGGTDTQYF	TGTGCCTGGGCAGAAAGCGGGGGGACAGATACGCAGTATTTT
TRBD1	-	TRBV18	TRBJ1-1	CASSLQGTGDTEAFF	TGTGCCAGCTCGCTTCAAGGGACAGGGGACACTGAAGCTTTCTTT
TRBD2	-	TRBV5-4	TRBJ2-7	CASSSTSGIHEQYF	TGTGCCAGCAGCAGTACTAGCGGGATTCACGAGCAGTACTTC
-	-	TRBV6-6	TRBJ1-2	CASSPDGNYGYTF	TGTGCCAGCAGTCCGGACGGAAACTATGGCTACACCTTC
-	-	TRBV5-1	TRBJ2-3	CASGGGPSTDTQYF	TGCGCCAGCGGCGGCGGGCCGAGCACAGATACGCAGTATTTT
TRBD2	once	TRBV5-6	TRBJ2-7	CASNLAGTEQYF	TGTGCCAGCAATTTAGCGGGAACCGAGCAGTACTTC
TRBD2	-	TRBV4-2	TRBJ2-1	CASSPGTSGIRRNEQFF	TGTGCCAGCAGCCCAGGGACTAGCGGGATTCGTCGCAATGAGCAGTTCTTC
-	-	TRBV7-2	TRBJ1-5	CASSRTYTPNQPQHF	TGTGCCAGCAGCCGGACATATACTCCCAATCAGCCCCAGCATTTT
TRBD1	-	TRBV29-1	TRBJ2-1	CSVEDRGSSYNEQFF	TGCAGCGTTGAAGACAGGGGGAGCTCCTACAATGAGCAGTTCTTC
-	-	TRBV30	TRBJ2-1	CAWAGSTIYDEQFF	TGTGCCTGGGCCGGGAGTACGATTTATGATGAGCAGTTCTTC
-	-	TRBV7-9	TRBJ1-1	CATRVGLYTEAFF	TGTGCCACCCGGGTTGGGTTGTACACTGAAGCTTTCTTT
-	-	TRBV5-4	TRBJ2-3	CASTPSGGSTDTQYF	TGTGCCAGCACCCCGAGTGGGGGGAGCACAGATACGCAGTATTTT
-	-	TRBV7-2	TRBJ1-2	CASDIRDHLTGDGYTF	TGTGCCAGCGATATCAGAGACCACCTGACTGGGGATGGCTACACCTTC
-	once	TRBV14	TRBJ2-7	CASSQFVRSEQYF	TGTGCCAGCAGCCAATTTGTCAGGTCCGAGCAGTACTTC
-	-	TRBV4-2	TRBJ1-1	CASSQARSSKLAFF	TGTGCCAGCAGCCAAGCCAGGAGCTCAAAACTTGCTTTCTTT
-	-	TRBV5-6	TRBJ2-7	CASSLVFRVRDEQYF	TGTGCCAGCAGCTTGGTGTTTCGGGTGAGGGACGAGCAGTACTTC
TRBD2	-	TRBV2	TRBJ2-1	CASRPTSGRGDEQFF	TGTGCCAGCAGGCCCACTAGCGGGAGGGGAGATGAGCAGTTCTTC
TRBD2	-	TRBV28	TRBJ2-3	CASSGLAGLHSTDTQYF	TGTGCCAGCAGTGGACTAGCGGGATTACATAGCACAGATACGCAGTATTTT